Below, 20 T cell receptor beta chains from the same sample are listed, as sequenced in a study of T-cell memory formation after mild COVID-19. TCRdb re-called the 5' RACE reads through MiXCR, storing one row per CDR3 protein. The table includes just under 150,000 distinct CDR3 sequences, 15% to 20% detected once. The sample taken for sequencing was PBMCs or a T cell subset sorted from them (not recorded which). The receptors were gathered from an adult woman who had mild COVID-19 (a few samples of this study predate the infection). Cell type and time point are not known.

This chain uses TRBV12-3 or TRBV12-4 with TRBJ2-5, with 7 bases identical to TRBD1. J was trimmed by 1 base and V by 5 bases; bases with no gene match: 7. The CDR3 contains 15 residues. The CDR3 nucleotides read TGTGCCAGCAGTAGACAGGGAACGGCCCAAGAGACCCAGTACTTC. This sequence encodes CASSRQGTAQETQYF.

The rearrangement uses TRBV3-1 and TRBJ1-2; no clear D gene. The CDR3 extends over 12 amino acids. V was pared by 3 bases and J by 7 bases, with 9 bases between. Germline CDR1 is LGHDT and CDR2 is YNNKEL (reference sequence). The CDR3 reads CASSQSTAGYTF. CDR3 nucleotide sequence: TGTGCCAGCAGCCAGTCTACAGCTGGCTACACCTTC.

This clonotype was observed a handful of times. The rearrangement joins TRBV7-3 to TRBJ2-7; possibly TRBD2 for D (5 bases). This CDR3 spans 13 amino acids. In germline, CDR1 is SGHTA, CDR2 FQGTGA. The V gene lost 8 bases and the J gene lost 3 bases, with 14 bases spanning the gap. CDR3 sequence: CASGGANRYEQYF. In nucleotides, the CDR3 is TGTGCCAGCGGAGGCGCCAACCGCTACGAGCAGTACTTC.

The sample holds a few counts of this clonotype. The V and J genes are TRBV7-6 and TRBJ1-3, with D unresolved. Trimming removed 5 bases at V and 0 bases at J, with 11 bases between. CDR1 is SGHVS, CDR2 FNYEAQ, per germline. This CDR3 is 15 amino acids long. This chain's CDR3 is CASSRLTPSGNTIYF. The CDR3 nucleotides are TGTGCCAGCAGCCGACTTACCCCCTCTGGAAACACCATATATTTT.

The chain uses TRBV12-3 or TRBV12-4 and TRBJ2-2; the D gene is possibly TRBD1 (5 bases). V was cut by 6 bases and J by 0 bases, with 14 bases left in between. The CDR3 is 16 amino acids. The CDR3 nucleotides are TGTGCCAGCAGACGTGTTGGGGCTTCGAACACCGGGGAGCTGTTTTTT. Protein sequence: CASRRVGASNTGELFF.

This clonotype was recorded a few times. Written as DNA, the CDR3 is TGCGCCAGCAGAGGCGGGAATGATAATTCACCCCTCCACTTT. Residues: CASRGGNDNSPLHF. J is TRBJ1-6 and V is TRBV5-1; D call uncertain. V lost 5 bases and J lost 5, with 11 bases in between. The CDR3 loop spans 14 amino acids. Per germline, CDR1 SGHRS and CDR2 YFSETQ. The whole variable domain, remainder taken from reference TRBV5-1 and TRBJ1-6, is KAGVTQTPRYLIKTRGQQVTLSCSPISGHRSVSWYQQTPGQGLQFLFEYFSETQRNKGNFPGRFSGRQFSNSRSEMNVSTLELGDSALYLCASRGGNDNSPLHFGNGTRLTVT.

The chain couples TRBV7-2 to TRBJ1-2, with unresolved D. The CDR3 length is 15 residues. With 0 bases removed from V and 5 bases from J, the gap between germline ends came to 13 bases. Germline-derived CDR1 and CDR2 are SGHTA and FQGNSA. Here the CDR3 DNA reads TGTGCCAGCAGCTTAGCAGGGAGCAGCGCTTATGGCTACACCTTC. This encodes CASSLAGSSAYGYTF.

This clonotype was seen only a few times. V gene TRBV24-1 combines with J gene TRBJ1-4; no reliable D call. Germline values: CDR1 KGHDR, CDR2 SFDVKD. The V end was cut by 4 bases, the J end by 6 bases, with 14 bases between. The CDR3 has 15 residues. CDR3 residues: CATSDPRSRDEKLFF. In DNA, the CDR3 is TGTGCCACCAGTGACCCTCGGTCCCGAGATGAAAAACTGTTTTTT.

This clonotype appeared a few times. This chain joins TRBV29-1 and TRBJ1-2; the D gene is possibly TRBD1 (5 bases). V dropped 2 bases and J dropped 7 bases, with 17 bases sitting between them. The germline V gene has CDR1 SQVTM and CDR2 ANQGSEA. The CDR3 runs 14 residues. CDR3 region: CSVEIGAGTIGYTF. CDR3 nucleotides: TGCAGCGTTGAAATTGGAGCAGGGACTATTGGCTACACCTTC.

The V gene is TRBV28, the J gene TRBJ2-7; TRBD2 agrees at 8 bases. The CDR3 is made up of 16 amino acids. After removal of 6 bases from V and 3 bases from J, the junction contained 13 bases not matched to a gene. Germline loops: CDR1 MDHEN, CDR2 SYDVKM. CDR3 region: CASSSLGGEAIYEQYF. Here the CDR3 DNA reads TGTGCCAGCAGCTCCCTCGGGGGGGAGGCTATCTACGAGCAGTACTTC.

The V gene is TRBV5-5, the J gene TRBJ1-2; TRBD1 matches at 9 bases. CDR1 and CDR2 (germline): SGHKS, YYEKEE (reference sequence). Unmatched junction bases numbered 12, after V lost 1 base and J lost 2 bases. The CDR3 sequence is 18 residues long. CDR3 nucleotides: TGTGCCAGCAGCTTGTCATTGGGGAACAGGGGGCGGAACTATGGCTACACCTTC. Encoded protein: CASSLSLGNRGRNYGYTF.

This clonotype was picked up a small number of times. The chain uses TRBV12-3 or TRBV12-4 and TRBJ2-7, with a possible D match to TRBD1 (6 bases). V lost 6 bases, J lost 1 base, and 13 bases lay in between. The CDR3 spans 14 residues. The CDR3: CASSGQPPSYEQYF. CDR3 bases: TGTGCCAGCAGCGGACAGCCCCCATCCTACGAGCAGTACTTC.

This clonotype was counted a few times. V usage is TRBV7-3 and J usage is TRBJ2-3; D could derive from TRBD1 or TRBD2 (5 bases each). The CDR3 is 13 amino acids. Germline V lookup: CDR1 SGHTA, CDR2 FQGTGA. Between the trimmed V and J ends, which lost 3 bases and 8 bases, there was a span of 12 bases. CDR3 DNA sequence: TGTGCCAGCAGCTTGGGGGACGGCCCTACGCAGTATTTT. It translates to CASSLGDGPTQYF.

The genes are TRBV5-1 and TRBJ2-1; TRBD2 agrees at 8 bases. Trimming removed 4 bases from V and 9 bases from J; junction bases left unmatched: 3. Germline CDR1 reads SGHRS; CDR2 reads YFSETQ. There are 12 residues in the CDR3. The CDR3 protein is CASSPRGGEQFF. In DNA, the CDR3 is TGCGCCAGCAGCCCACGGGGGGGTGAGCAGTTCTTC.

The chain uses TRBV24-1 and TRBJ2-6; D remains ambiguous. The germline V and J ends were trimmed by 8 bases and 1 base, with 20 bases remaining between them. Germline lookup yields CDR1 KGHDR and CDR2 SFDVKD. The CDR3 is 18 amino acids. DNA of the CDR3: TGTGCCACCACAAACGGGTATATACTTCAGTCTGGGGCCAACGTCCTGACTTTC. Translation: CATTNGYILQSGANVLTF.

This clonotype was picked up a small number of times. This sequence joins TRBV15 and TRBJ2-1; D is unclear. CDR1 is LNHNV, CDR2 YYDKDF, per germline (reference sequence). The CDR3 runs to 15 residues. Trimming removed 1 base at V and 0 bases at J, with 7 bases between. CDR3 protein: CATSRVRSSYNEQFF. The CDR3 DNA reads TGTGCCACCAGCAGAGTTCGAAGCTCCTACAATGAGCAGTTCTTC.

The V and J genes are TRBV6-2 or TRBV6-3 and TRBJ1-1; D possibly corresponds to TRBD1 (5 bases). V lost 6 bases and J lost 6, with 20 bases in between. CDR1 and CDR2 (germline): MNHEY, SVGEGT. The CDR3 extends over 15 amino acids. Here the CDR3 DNA reads TGTGCCAGCAGCTACCCCCTCGGGTCGGGGCCTGAAGCTTTCTTT. This codes for CASSYPLGSGPEAFF.

This clonotype was found a few times. The chain couples TRBV6-6 to TRBJ2-5, with D perhaps matching TRBD1 (5 bases). The CDR3 is made up of 13 amino acids. The V gene lost 0 bases and the J gene lost 4 bases, with 6 bases spanning the gap. Per the germline V gene, CDR1 is MNHNY and CDR2 is SVGAGI (reference sequence). The CDR3: CASSYSGRETQYF. DNA of the CDR3: TGTGCCAGCAGTTACTCGGGGCGAGAGACCCAGTACTTC.

This clonotype was found a few times. The chain couples TRBV30 to TRBJ2-5, with D maybe TRBD2 (5 bases). From germline, CDR1 is GTSNPN and CDR2 SVGIG (reference sequence). The V end lost 2 bases, the J end lost 7 bases, and 14 bases lay between the germline ends. The CDR3 length is 13 residues. The CDR3 sequence is CAWSQLDSGTQYF. The CDR3 bases are TGTGCCTGGAGTCAATTGGACTCGGGGACCCAGTACTTC. Drawing the rest from reference TRBV30 and TRBJ2-5, the complete variable domain is SQTIHQWPATLVQPVGSPLSLECTVEGTSNPNLYWYRQAAGRGLQLLFYSVGIGQISSEVPQNLSASRPQDRQFILSSKKLLLSDSGFYLCAWSQLDSGTQYFGPGTRLLVL.

V gene TRBV7-6 combines with J gene TRBJ2-5; TRBD2 matches 8 bases. V gave up 1 base and J gave up 5 bases; unmatched junction bases: 9. Germline loops: CDR1 SGHVS, CDR2 FNYEAQ. The CDR3 totals 16 residues. The CDR3 reads CASSLGGRGLAETQYF. CDR3 nucleotide sequence: TGTGCCAGCAGCTTAGGTGGAAGAGGACTAGCCGAGACCCAGTACTTC.